The 4 T cell receptor beta chains given below trace back to one sample, sequenced in a study of OX40 agonist ivuxolimab in advanced cancers. Sequencing was performed with immunoSEQ multiplex PCR; in TCRdb, only in-frame clones are kept and a portion is missing. Here the sample spans about 71,000 clones, roughly 78% being singletons. Here the sequenced sample was CD4+ or CD8+ T cells sorted from blood, taken in a trial of the OX40 agonist ivuxolimab. Receptor source: an adult with an advanced solid tumor such as melanoma, head and neck, liver or kidney cancer.

This clone was recorded only once. The chain employs TRBV18 and TRBJ2-2; 9 positions match TRBD1. J gave up 4 bases and V 3 bases, and 6 bases lay outside the gene matches. The germline V gene encodes CDR1 KGHSH and CDR2 LQKENI. The CDR3 totals 16 residues. The CDR3 here is CASSPSRDRVTGELFF. Here the CDR3 DNA reads TGTGCCAGCTCACCGTCCCGGGACAGGGTCACCGGGGAGCTGTTTTTT.

V and J are TRBV30 and TRBJ1-4; 7 positions agree with TRBD1. Germline values: CDR1 GTSNPN, CDR2 SVGIG (reference sequence). This CDR3 comprises 13 residues. Trimming took 3 bases from V and 8 from J; bases not matched to a gene: 6. DNA of the CDR3: TGTGCCTGGAGATTCGGACAGGCCGAAAAACTGTTTTTT. It yields the protein CAWRFGQAEKLFF.

V and J are TRBV2 and TRBJ1-4, with TRBD1 matching 7 bases. V shed 6 bases, J shed 7 bases, and the junction held 11 bases outside the gene matches. Germline-derived CDR1 and CDR2 are SNHLY and FYNNEI. The length of the CDR3 is 15 residues. The CDR3 spells CASREVPPGGEKLFF. The CDR3 nucleotides are TGTGCCAGCAGGGAGGTCCCCCCAGGGGGTGAAAAACTGTTTTTT.

Here the CDR3 DNA reads TGCGCCAGCAGCTTGGACCAGGGATGGGGCTACACCTTC. Translated, it gives CASSLDQGWGYTF. The V and J genes are TRBV5-1 and TRBJ1-2; tentative D call: TRBD1 (5 bases). CDR1 SGHRS and CDR2 YFSETQ come from the germline V gene. Trimming removed 0 bases at V and 8 bases at J, with 11 bases between. The CDR3 is made up of 13 amino acids.